The 24 T cell receptor beta chains in this list originate from one sample, sequenced in a study of T cell responses to AZD1222 COVID-19 vaccine. TCRdb's table, derived via immunoSEQ multiplex PCR, lists solely in-frame clones and lacks some. The data hold around 53,000 clones, with approximately 86% observed a single time. This sample comprised peripheral blood, obtained 28 days after the second AZD1222 dose. Receptors originate from an adult who received the AZD1222 COVID-19 vaccine.

The chain employs TRBV3-1 (or the pseudogene TRBV3-2) and TRBJ1-2; a possible D gene is TRBD1 (5 bases). In germline, CDR1 is LGHDT, CDR2 YNNKEL (reference sequence). This CDR3 comprises 14 residues. V lost 0 bases and J lost 5, with 10 bases in between. CDR3 in amino acids: CASSQDLQGYGYTF. The DNA for the CDR3 is TGTGCCAGCAGCCAAGATCTCCAGGGTTATGGCTACACCTTC.

The rearrangement joins TRBV5-1 to TRBJ2-1; the match to TRBD2 covers 7 bases. With 1 base clipped from V and 0 bases from J, the junction kept 4 bases outside the gene matches. CDR1 SGHRS and CDR2 YFSETQ come from the germline V gene. CDR3 length equals 16 residues. This CDR3 is CASSLSRDYSYNEQFF. CDR3 sequence (DNA): TGCGCCAGCAGCTTGTCCCGGGACTACTCCTACAATGAGCAGTTCTTC.

This chain connects TRBV27 to TRBJ1-2; no definite D call. Germline V gene data show CDR1 as MNHEY and CDR2 as SMNVEV (reference sequence). The CDR3 is 13 residues long. V gave up 6 bases and J gave up 7 bases, with 15 bases separating them. The DNA for the CDR3 is TGTGCCAGCAGATGGTCCCTCGGCGGTGGCTACACCTTC. It specifies CASRWSLGGGYTF.

The chain couples TRBV6-5 to TRBJ2-2; weak D call: TRBD1 (5 bases). Germline V gene sequence: CDR1 MNHEY, CDR2 SVGAGI. Between the trimmed V and J ends, which lost 5 bases and 3 bases, there was a span of 10 bases. The CDR3 has 14 residues. CDR3 DNA sequence: TGTGCCAGCAGTCCAGGGCCTGACACCGGGGAGCTGTTTTTT. Protein sequence: CASSPGPDTGELFF.

The chain carries TRBV3-1 (or the pseudogene TRBV3-2) and TRBJ2-3, with D unresolved. Germline V gene sequence: CDR1 LGHDT, CDR2 YNNKEL (reference sequence). V lost 2 bases, J lost 4 bases, and 10 bases lay in between. The CDR3 consists of 14 residues. CDR3 protein: CASSQSGTSDTQYF. The CDR3 nucleotides read TGTGCCAGCAGCCAATCCGGTACTTCAGATACGCAGTATTTT.

The CDR3 is CASVQGAYEQYF. The CDR3 bases are TGTGCCAGCGTACAGGGAGCCTACGAGCAGTACTTC. The chain recombines TRBV28 with TRBJ2-7; D may be TRBD1 (6 bases). This CDR3 has 12 residues. CDR1 is MDHEN and CDR2 is SYDVKM in the germline V gene. V was trimmed by 8 bases and J by 2 bases, leaving 10 bases between them.

J is TRBJ2-1 and V is TRBV3-1 (or the pseudogene TRBV3-2); 12 bases are a match to TRBD2. V was clipped by 4 bases and J by 8 bases; unmatched bases: 6. Germline CDR1 reads LGHDT; CDR2 reads YNNKEL (reference sequence). The CDR3 loop spans 15 amino acids. The CDR3 reads CASSPTSGRWYEQFF. The CDR3 DNA reads TGTGCCAGCAGCCCGACTAGCGGGAGATGGTATGAGCAGTTCTTC.

The chain joins TRBV29-1 to TRBJ1-2; D is ambiguous. Germline V gene lookup returns CDR1 SQVTM and CDR2 ANQGSEA. CDR3 length equals 16 residues. V lost 1 base and J lost 1, with 16 bases in between. The CDR3 is CSVEVEGKGINYGYTF. Written as DNA, the CDR3 is TGCAGCGTTGAAGTGGAAGGAAAAGGGATTAACTATGGCTACACCTTC.

The chain has TRBV7-9 and TRBJ1-1; D is unclear. Germline CDR1 is SEHNR and CDR2 is FQNEAQ (reference sequence). Trimming stripped 1 base from V and 8 bases from J, with 8 bases between. The CDR3 has 12 residues. The CDR3: CASSLEPGEAFF. CDR3 DNA: TGTGCCAGCAGCTTAGAGCCGGGAGAAGCTTTCTTT.

The chain recombines TRBV19 with TRBJ1-2; D not certain. This CDR3 contains 17 residues. With 1 base removed from V and 0 bases from J, the gap between germline ends came to 15 bases. Germline lookup yields CDR1 LNHDA and CDR2 SQIVND (reference sequence). The CDR3 nucleotides read TGTGCCAGTAGTATAGCTCTCCGGGAGGGAGCTAACTATGGCTACACCTTC. Protein product: CASSIALREGANYGYTF.

V is TRBV28 and J is TRBJ2-2, with D maybe TRBD1 (6 bases). This CDR3 has 17 amino acids. V was shortened by 4 bases and J by 3 bases, with 18 bases between the two germline ends. Germline loops: CDR1 MDHEN, CDR2 SYDVKM. CDR3 residues: CASSSTQGQPYTGELFF. As DNA, the CDR3 is TGTGCCAGCAGTTCTACCCAAGGACAGCCTTACACCGGGGAGCTGTTTTTT.

The rearrangement links TRBV25-1 to TRBJ1-6; weak D call: TRBD1 (5 bases). The germline gives CDR1 MGHDK, CDR2 SYGVNS. Trimming pared 10 bases from V and 9 bases from J, leaving 19 bases between. The CDR3 is 14 amino acids. CDR3: CATEPWGGISPLHF. As DNA, the CDR3 is TGTGCCACCGAGCCCTGGGGCGGGATTTCACCCCTCCACTTT. Filled out from reference TRBV25-1 and TRBJ1-6, the complete variable domain reads EADIYQTPRYLVIGTGKKITLECSQTMGHDKMYWYQQDPGMELHLIHYSYGVNSTEKGDLSSESTVSRIRTEHFPLTLESARPSHTSQYLCATEPWGGISPLHFGNGTRLTVT.

This chain connects TRBV7-9 to TRBJ2-1; TRBD2 matches 12 bases. Looked up from germline, CDR1 is SEHNR and CDR2 is FQNEAQ (reference sequence). The V and J ends lost 5 bases and 8 bases, in that order; junction bases with no gene match: 13. This CDR3 is built from 17 residues. The CDR3 here is CASSQSGLAGGPDEQFF. CDR3 in DNA: TGTGCCAGCAGCCAAAGCGGGCTAGCGGGAGGGCCGGATGAGCAGTTCTTC. Together with reference TRBV7-9 and TRBJ2-1, the CDR3 gives the full variable domain: DTGVSQNPRHKITKRGQNVTFRCDPISEHNRLYWYRQTLGQGPEFLTYFQNEAQLEKSRLLSDRFSAERPKGSFSTLEIQRTEQGDSAMYLCASSQSGLAGGPDEQFFGPGTRLTVL.

In DNA form, the CDR3 reads TGTGCCAGCAGCACCTTGTCCGGGACCCGACAAGAGACCCAGTACTTC. Its translation is CASSTLSGTRQETQYF. The chain recombines TRBV6-2 or TRBV6-3 with TRBJ2-5; TRBD1 or TRBD2 may be the D gene (5 bases each). This CDR3 spans 16 amino acids. Trimming took off 6 bases at V and 2 bases at J, with 19 bases between the two ends. Germline-derived CDR1 and CDR2 are MNHEY and SVGEGT.

This chain joins TRBV29-1 and TRBJ2-7; 9 nucleotides align to TRBD1. The ends lost 6 bases at V and 2 bases at J; junction bases unmatched: 2. Germline V gives CDR1 SQVTM, CDR2 ANQGSEA. CDR3 length: 12 amino acids. CDR3 sequence: CSVGTGTYEQYF. CDR3 DNA sequence: TGCAGCGTCGGGACAGGGACCTACGAGCAGTACTTC.

The chain employs TRBV11-1 and TRBJ1-6; D remains unclear. Germline lookup yields CDR1 SGHAT and CDR2 FQDESV (reference sequence). Trimming removed 5 bases at V and 15 bases at J, with 11 bases between. The CDR3 runs 11 residues. The CDR3 DNA sequence: TGTGCCAGCAGCAACGTGTTTTTCCTCCACTTT. Translated: CASSNVFFLHF.

The rearrangement joins TRBV29-1 to TRBJ2-1; a weak D match, TRBD1 (6 bases). Germline CDR1 and CDR2: SQVTM and ANQGSEA. The germline V and J ends were trimmed by 6 bases and 7 bases, with 13 bases remaining between them. The CDR3 has 12 amino acids. Here the CDR3 reads CSVLPQGNEQFF. Written as DNA, the CDR3 is TGCAGCGTATTACCGCAGGGGAATGAGCAGTTCTTC.

The V gene is TRBV6-1, the J gene TRBJ2-3; D could derive from TRBD1 or TRBD2 (5 bases each). Trimming cost V 1 base and J 5 bases, with 13 bases left between them. CDR3 length: 15 amino acids. The germline CDR1 and CDR2 sequences are MNHNS and SASEGT. The CDR3 DNA follows: TGTGCCAGCAGTGAAGGTGGGGGACGAAGAGATACGCAGTATTTT. It yields the protein CASSEGGGRRDTQYF.

CDR3 sequence (DNA): TGTGCCAGCAGTGAAGCCTCAGGGTCCGAGCAGTACTTC. This sequence encodes CASSEASGSEQYF. The rearrangement joins TRBV2 to TRBJ2-7, with D possibly matching TRBD1 (5 bases). The germline gives CDR1 SNHLY, CDR2 FYNNEI. Between the trimmed V and J ends, which lost 0 bases and 6 bases, there was a span of 9 bases. The CDR3 is made up of 13 amino acids.

The chain combines TRBV15 with TRBJ1-2; D call uncertain. From germline, CDR1 is LNHNV and CDR2 YYDKDF (reference sequence). V lost 1 base to trimming and J lost 3 bases, with 9 bases between them. This CDR3 contains 14 residues. CDR3 DNA sequence: TGTGCCACCAGCAGAGGGGGAATGGACTATGGCTACACCTTC. This gives the protein CATSRGGMDYGYTF.

The chain has TRBV3-1 (or the pseudogene TRBV3-2) and TRBJ1-1, with a possible D match to TRBD1 (6 bases). CDR1 LGHDT and CDR2 YNNKEL come from the germline V gene (reference sequence). V gave up 0 bases and J gave up 7 bases, with 9 bases separating them. The CDR3 runs 13 residues. The CDR3 bases are TGTGCCAGCAGCCAAGACTCCAGGGGTGAAGCTTTCTTT. This codes for CASSQDSRGEAFF.

The J gene is TRBJ1-2, the V gene TRBV7-9; D is unclear. Trimming took off 5 bases at V and 1 base at J, with 11 bases between the two ends. Germline V lookup: CDR1 SEHNR, CDR2 FQNEAQ (reference sequence). The CDR3 sequence is 14 residues long. CDR3 sequence reads: CASSGIPRNYGYTF. The CDR3, as DNA: TGTGCCAGCAGCGGGATTCCCCGTAACTATGGCTACACCTTC.

The chain uses TRBV28 and TRBJ2-1; D perhaps matches TRBD1 (7 bases). This CDR3 has 16 amino acids. Germline CDR1 and CDR2: MDHEN and SYDVKM. The V end was cut by 4 bases, the J end by 10 bases, with 23 bases between. Written as DNA, the CDR3 is TGTGCCAGCAGTTCGGCTTCCGGAGGGGGCGCAGGGGAGCAGTTCTTC. This gives the protein CASSSASGGGAGEQFF.

This chain connects TRBV5-1 to TRBJ2-2; possible D gene TRBD1, 5 bases. The CDR3 has 15 amino acids. Germline V gene data show CDR1 as SGHRS and CDR2 as YFSETQ. With 5 bases removed from V and 2 bases from J, the gap between germline ends came to 13 bases. The CDR3, as DNA: TGCGCCAGCAGAGGCGAGACAGAAAACACCGGGGAGCTGTTTTTT. This sequence encodes CASRGETENTGELFF. Combining the CDR3 with reference TRBV5-1 and TRBJ2-2 gives the whole variable domain KAGVTQTPRYLIKTRGQQVTLSCSPISGHRSVSWYQQTPGQGLQFLFEYFSETQRNKGNFPGRFSGRQFSNSRSEMNVSTLELGDSALYLCASRGETENTGELFFGEGSRLTVL.